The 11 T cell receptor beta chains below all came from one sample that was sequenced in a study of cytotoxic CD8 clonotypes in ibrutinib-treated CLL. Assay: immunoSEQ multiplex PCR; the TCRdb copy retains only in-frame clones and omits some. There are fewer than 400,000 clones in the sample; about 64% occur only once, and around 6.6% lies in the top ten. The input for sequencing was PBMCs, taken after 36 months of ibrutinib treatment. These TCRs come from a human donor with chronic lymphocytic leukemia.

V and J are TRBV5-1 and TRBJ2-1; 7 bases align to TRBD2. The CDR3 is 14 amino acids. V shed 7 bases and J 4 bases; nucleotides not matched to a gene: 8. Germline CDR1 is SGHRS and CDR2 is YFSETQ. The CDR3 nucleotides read TGCGCCAGCGGGGTGCGGGGGATTTACAATGAGCAGTTCTTC. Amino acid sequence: CASGVRGIYNEQFF.

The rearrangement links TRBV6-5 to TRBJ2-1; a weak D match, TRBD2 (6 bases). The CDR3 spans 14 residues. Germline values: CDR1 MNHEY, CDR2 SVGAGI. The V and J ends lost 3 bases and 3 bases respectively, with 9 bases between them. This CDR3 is CASSYRGLYNEQFF. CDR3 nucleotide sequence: TGTGCCAGCAGTTATAGGGGACTCTACAATGAGCAGTTCTTC.

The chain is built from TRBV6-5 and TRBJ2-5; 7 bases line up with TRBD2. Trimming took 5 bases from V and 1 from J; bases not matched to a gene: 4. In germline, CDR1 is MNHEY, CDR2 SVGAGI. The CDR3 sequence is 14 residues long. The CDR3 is CASSTGGSQETQYF. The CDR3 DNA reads TGTGCCAGCAGTACGGGAGGAAGCCAAGAGACCCAGTACTTC.

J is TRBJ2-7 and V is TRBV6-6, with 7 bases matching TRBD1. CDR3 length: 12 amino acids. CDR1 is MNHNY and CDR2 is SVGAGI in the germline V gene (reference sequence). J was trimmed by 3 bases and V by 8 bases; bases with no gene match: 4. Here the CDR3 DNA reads TGTGCCAGCGGCAGACAGGGCTACGAGCAGTACTTC. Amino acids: CASGRQGYEQYF.

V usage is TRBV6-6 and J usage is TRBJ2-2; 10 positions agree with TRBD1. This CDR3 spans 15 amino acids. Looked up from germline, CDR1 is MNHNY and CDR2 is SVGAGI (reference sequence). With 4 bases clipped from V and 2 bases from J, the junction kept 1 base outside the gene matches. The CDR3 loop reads CASSSTGGNTGELFF. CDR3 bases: TGTGCCAGCAGTTCGACAGGGGGCAACACCGGGGAGCTGTTTTTT.

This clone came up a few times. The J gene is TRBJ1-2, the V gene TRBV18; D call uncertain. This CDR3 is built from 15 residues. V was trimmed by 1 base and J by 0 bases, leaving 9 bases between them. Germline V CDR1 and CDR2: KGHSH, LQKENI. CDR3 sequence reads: CASSPLVGANYGYTF. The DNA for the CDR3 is TGTGCCAGCTCACCACTGGTGGGAGCTAACTATGGCTACACCTTC.

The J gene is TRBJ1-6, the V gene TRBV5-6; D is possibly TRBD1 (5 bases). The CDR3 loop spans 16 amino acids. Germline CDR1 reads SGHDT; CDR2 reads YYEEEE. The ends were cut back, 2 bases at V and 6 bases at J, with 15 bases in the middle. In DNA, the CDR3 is TGTGCCAGCAGCTTTAGTGGTGGGGGGATTAATTCACCCCTCCACTTT. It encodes CASSFSGGGINSPLHF.

For the CDR3, the DNA is TGTGCCAGCAGAGTTGGGCTCTTCTCCTACGAGCAGTACTTC. Encoded protein: CASRVGLFSYEQYF. This chain uses TRBV27 with TRBJ2-7; D is uncertain. The CDR3 extends over 14 amino acids. V lost 6 bases and J lost 0, with 12 bases in between. The germline V gene has CDR1 MNHEY and CDR2 SMNVEV (reference sequence).

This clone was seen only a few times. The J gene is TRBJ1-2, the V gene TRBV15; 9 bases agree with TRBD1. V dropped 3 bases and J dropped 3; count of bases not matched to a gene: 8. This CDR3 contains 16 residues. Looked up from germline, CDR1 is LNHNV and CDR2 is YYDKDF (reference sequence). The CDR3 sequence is CATSRLTGGLDYGYTF. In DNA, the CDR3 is TGTGCCACCAGCAGGCTAACAGGGGGCTTGGACTATGGCTACACCTTC.

The CDR3 region has the DNA TGTGCCAGTAGTGGGACAGGGGGCTTCTCTGGAAACACCATATATTTT. Translating it yields CASSGTGGFSGNTIYF. The chain employs TRBV19 and TRBJ1-3, with 12 bases identical to TRBD1. Germline V gene data show CDR1 as LNHDA and CDR2 as SQIVND (reference sequence). CDR3 size: 16 residues. With V trimmed by 5 bases and J by 0 bases, 2 bases remained unmatched.

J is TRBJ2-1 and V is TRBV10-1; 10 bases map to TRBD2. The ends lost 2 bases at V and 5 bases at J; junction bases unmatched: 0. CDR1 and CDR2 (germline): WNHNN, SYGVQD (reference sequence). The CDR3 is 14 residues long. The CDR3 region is CASSEGLADNEQFF. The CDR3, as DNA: TGCGCCAGCAGTGAGGGACTAGCGGACAATGAGCAGTTCTTC.